This T cell receptor beta chain was found in a study of cytomegalovirus exposure and HLA in healthy donors. The study's findings and limits: When analyzed later, a missense DCLRE1C variant was found to be linked to TCR beta V- and J-gene trimming. Most TCR beta V segments were productive about 87% or about 30% of the time in an earlier analysis. There were reportedly fewer N-insertions in an Asian-associated ancestry cluster than the roughly 700-donor mean, in a later analysis.

Deletions cut 1 base from V and 0 bases from J, with 7 bases between. The CDR3 spans 15 residues. The V gene's germline CDR1 is SGHVS and CDR2 FNYEAQ. As to this clone: What it binds is unknown.

PCR used 60 Vbeta primers and 13 Jbeta primers. TCRdb keeps only in-frame clones here, not all; method: immunoSEQ multiplex PCR. The sample lists fewer than 200,000 clones; roughly 85% were seen once. The clonotype was recovered from a male donor in good health and CMV-seronegative. The V and J genes are TRBV7-6 and TRBJ1-3, with D perhaps matching TRBD1 (6 bases). Sequenced: PBMCs. The CDR3 is CASSLGTDSGNTIYF. CDR3 bases: TGTGCCAGCAGCTTAGGGACAGACTCTGGAAACACCATATATTTT.